This TCR beta chain was sequenced during a study of cytotoxic CD8 clonotypes in ibrutinib-treated CLL. Study at large: Following treatment for a median 12 months, range 6 to 36, response samples were then taken. Study-level points and caveats: Progressing and sustained-remission patients had different sampling times.

The planned depth of sequencing spanned 1 in 200,000 to 1 in 1 million T cells. Sequencing used immunoSEQ multiplex PCR; TCRdb keeps in-frame clones, though not all of them. The sample has 300,000 to 350,000 clones, 70% to 80% seen once. Trimming took 0 bases from V and 5 from J; bases not matched to a gene: 2. The CDR3 extends over 15 amino acids. Per germline, CDR1 SGDLS and CDR2 YYNGEE. Investigators sourced approximately 2 micrograms of genomic DNA from cryopreserved PBMCs for TCR beta libraries. A note on this clone: Antigen unknown.

This TCR derives from a human donor with chronic lymphocytic leukemia. The rearrangement joins TRBV9 to TRBJ2-3; TRBD2 aligns across 11 bases. Sequencing was performed on PBMCs, taken before ibrutinib treatment. CDR3 sequence reads: CASSVGLAGKDTQYF. As DNA, the CDR3 is TGTGCCAGCAGCGTAGGACTAGCGGGGAAAGATACGCAGTATTTT.